The rows below give T cell receptor beta chains drawn from one sample of a study of tumor-infiltrating lymphocytes in localized non-small cell lung cancer. Only in-frame clones appear in the TCRdb table, and some are missing; sequencing was by immunoSEQ multiplex PCR. The sample comprises 9,500 to 15,000 clones, approximately 80% of which are singletons, and 17% rests with the top ten. Sequencing input: uninvolved lung tissue not adjacent to the tumor. Receptors originate from a human donor with non-small cell lung cancer. Each CDR3 is given without its conserved first and last residue. Clone size appears in some rows only: once, few, many, or a class for an expanded clone.

TRBJ1-3,few,TRBV25-1,ASSPFHRDFSGNTIY
TRBJ1-1,-,TRBV5-6,ASSWPGKTEAF
TRBJ1-1,few,TRBV19,ASSIGVNTEAF
TRBJ2-3,-,TRBV29-1,SVRQGGTDTQY
TRBJ1-1,-,TRBV6-5,ASSTTRGTEAF
TRBJ2-1,-,TRBV9,ASSRDGYSYNEQF
TRBJ2-3,-,TRBV7-9,ASSLRGAGGDTQY
TRBJ2-2,-,TRBV10-3,ATGGQLNTGELF
TRBJ1-5,medium-sized,TRBV7-2,ASSLVGDSNQPQH
TRBJ2-1,-,TRBV9,ASSPRGVNEQF
TRBJ1-2,-,TRBV6-5,ASSWGGPAGGNGYT
TRBJ1-5,-,TRBV7-9,ASSLSGNQPQH
TRBJ1-5,-,TRBV6-6,ASTPTDNQPQH
TRBJ1-2,few,TRBV19,ASSSNGDLYGYT
TRBJ1-2,-,TRBV7-3,ASSPGRGRGYGYT
TRBJ1-5,-,TRBV30,AWSVSGASNQPQH
TRBJ1-2,-,TRBV25-1,ASSEVAELYGYT
TRBJ2-2,-,TRBV5-1,ASSFNTGELF
TRBJ2-5,few,TRBV5-8,ASRPTGLGETQY
TRBJ2-2,-,TRBV2,ASSPRGRTGELF
TRBJ2-1,-,TRBV29-1,SVLAGAGNEQF
TRBJ2-3,once,TRBV29-1,SVDAGGAGTDTQY
TRBJ1-3,few,TRBV6-1,ASSEARNTIY
TRBJ2-3,-,TRBV11-1,ASSSRSGTSGRDTQY
TRBJ2-3,-,TRBV29-1,SSGGWDTQY
TRBJ1-2,-,TRBV2,ASSEADIYGYT
TRBJ1-2,-,TRBV9,ASSPRTGGLDGYT
TRBJ1-2,-,TRBV6-1,ASSDRWDLTGPDDGYT
TRBJ1-5,-,TRBV30,AWSGRKGQPQH
TRBJ2-5,-,TRBV2,ASSLATSRETQY
TRBJ1-1,-,TRBV2,ASSVAPGTEAF
TRBJ1-4,-,TRBV9,ASSISGGGSPNEKLF
TRBJ2-5,-,TRBV4-2,ASSQLAGGGLGETQY
TRBJ1-6,-,TRBV6-1,ASRHNDSPLH
TRBJ1-2,-,TRBV25-1,ASSPRGYGYT
TRBJ2-2,-,TRBV5-1,ASSLALFGELF
TRBJ2-7,once,TRBV5-4,ASSPSQGRLAWQY
TRBJ1-2,-,TRBV2,ASSETAVEGYGYT
TRBJ1-6,-,TRBV19,ASSKGGISYNSPLH
TRBJ2-3,-,TRBV7-3,ASSGLAGRSDTQY
TRBJ2-1,-,TRBV19,ASSVKGYNEQF
TRBJ1-2,few,TRBV14,ASSLFGGGYT
TRBJ1-5,-,TRBV9,ASSVGSGLKPQH
TRBJ2-5,-,TRBV5-6,ASSFWGETQY
TRBJ1-6,-,TRBV30,AWRGRDGQSSYNSPLH
TRBJ2-7,-,TRBV27,ASGGTGPHEQY
TRBJ2-7,-,TRBV4-1,ASSLSSGGGYEQY